This TCR beta chain was sequenced for a study of cytomegalovirus exposure and HLA in healthy donors. The primer mix had 60 Vbeta and 13 Jbeta primers. Some clones are missing from TCRdb's copy, which holds only in-frame ones; the method was immunoSEQ multiplex PCR. This sample carries approximately 160,000 clones, approximately 77% of them seen once, and the ten largest clones take 7.4%. This CDR3 has 14 amino acids. Per the germline V gene, CDR1 is KGHSH and CDR2 is LQKENI. V was pared by 5 bases and J by 5 bases, with 6 bases of the junction left unmatched. The chain has TRBV18 and TRBJ1-5, with 7 bases lining up with TRBD1. The material sequenced was PBMCs. This clonotype originated in a male donor in good health and CMV-seropositive. The CDR3 reads CASSYDRDYQPQHF. The CDR3 region has the DNA TGTGCCAGCTCATACGACAGGGATTATCAGCCCCAGCATTTT.